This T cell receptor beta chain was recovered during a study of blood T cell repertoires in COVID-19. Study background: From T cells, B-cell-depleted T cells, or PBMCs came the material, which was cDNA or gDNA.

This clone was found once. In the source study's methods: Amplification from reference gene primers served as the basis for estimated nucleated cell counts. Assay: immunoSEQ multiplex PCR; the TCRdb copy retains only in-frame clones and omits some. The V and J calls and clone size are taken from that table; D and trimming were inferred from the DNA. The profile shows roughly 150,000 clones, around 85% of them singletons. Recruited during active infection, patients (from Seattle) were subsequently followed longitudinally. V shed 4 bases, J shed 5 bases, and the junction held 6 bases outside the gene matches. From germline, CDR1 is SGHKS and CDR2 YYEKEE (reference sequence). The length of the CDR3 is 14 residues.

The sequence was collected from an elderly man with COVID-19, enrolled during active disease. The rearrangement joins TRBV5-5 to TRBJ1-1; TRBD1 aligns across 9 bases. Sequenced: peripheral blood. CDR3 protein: CASSRDRVSTEAFF. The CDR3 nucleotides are TGTGCCAGCAGCCGGGACAGGGTTTCGACTGAAGCTTTCTTT.